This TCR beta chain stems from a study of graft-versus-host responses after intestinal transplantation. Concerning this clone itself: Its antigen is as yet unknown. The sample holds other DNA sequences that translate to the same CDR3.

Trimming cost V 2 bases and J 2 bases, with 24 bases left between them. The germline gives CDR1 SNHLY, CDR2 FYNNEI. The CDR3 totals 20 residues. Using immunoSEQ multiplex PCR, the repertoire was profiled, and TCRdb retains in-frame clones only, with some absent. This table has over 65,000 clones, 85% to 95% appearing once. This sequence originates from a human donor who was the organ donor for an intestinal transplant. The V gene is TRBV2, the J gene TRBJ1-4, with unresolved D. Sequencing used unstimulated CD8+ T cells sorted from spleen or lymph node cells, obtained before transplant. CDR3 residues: CASSEIFRDSSLATNEKLFF. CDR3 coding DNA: TGTGCCAGCAGTGAAATTTTTCGGGATTCCTCTCTGGCGACTAATGAAAAACTGTTTTTT.